One sample yielded the 21 T cell receptor beta chains listed below, sequenced in a study of T cell clonotyping in hematopoietic cell transplantation. Time point indicated: recipient sample about 28 days before transplant, after cytoreduction. TCRdb's table, derived via immunoSEQ multiplex PCR, lists solely in-frame clones and lacks some. The table includes about 20,000 clones, around 86% detected once. The starting material was peripheral blood mononuclear cells, obtained before stem cell transplant. These receptors all come from a man in his forties or fifties with acute myeloid leukemia. Some clones in this sample may be carry-over from other donors' samples.

This clone has just one count. The chain has TRBV27 and TRBJ2-1; 9 bases agree with TRBD2. This CDR3 comprises 16 residues. Germline trimming cut 6 bases from V and 3 bases from J; bases unmatched to any gene: 9. CDR1 MNHEY and CDR2 SMNVEV come from the germline V gene (reference sequence). The CDR3 sequence is CASSSAGGRHYNEQFF. The CDR3 nucleotides are TGTGCCAGCAGCTCCGCGGGGGGGCGGCACTACAATGAGCAGTTCTTC.

The rearrangement links TRBV6-6 to TRBJ1-4, with 7 positions matching TRBD1. The CDR3 has 15 amino acids. Germline CDR1 is MNHNY and CDR2 is SVGAGI (reference sequence). Trimming took 6 bases from V and 5 from J; bases not matched to a gene: 9. In DNA, the CDR3 is TGTGCCAGCAGCCCCCGGGACAGTTCAAATGAAAAACTGTTTTTT. As protein: CASSPRDSSNEKLFF.

This clone was recorded a few times. This rearrangement joins TRBV4-3 to TRBJ2-1; 9 bases align to TRBD1. The ends lost 0 bases at V and 7 bases at J; junction bases unmatched: 10. The CDR3 runs 17 residues. Germline CDR1 and CDR2: LGHNA and YSLEER. CDR3 DNA: TGCGCCAGCAGCCAAGATCTACGGCGACAGGGGGTAAATGAGCAGTTCTTC. Encoded protein: CASSQDLRRQGVNEQFF.

This rearrangement joins TRBV5-1 to TRBJ2-3; D possibly corresponds to TRBD2 (6 bases). The CDR3 runs 15 residues. Germline V gene lookup returns CDR1 SGHRS and CDR2 YFSETQ. V was clipped by 5 bases and J by 5 bases, with 18 bases between them. CDR3: CASRTAGSAGDTQYF. CDR3 sequence (DNA): TGCGCCAGCAGAACAGCGGGCTCGGCAGGAGATACGCAGTATTTT.

A few counts support this clone. The J gene is TRBJ2-3, the V gene TRBV5-6; D might be TRBD2 (6 bases). Germline values: CDR1 SGHDT, CDR2 YYEEEE. The CDR3 runs to 15 residues. Between the trimmed V and J ends, which lost 2 bases and 5 bases, there was a span of 15 bases. The DNA of the CDR3 is TGTGCCAGCAGCTTAGGAGGGGATCCTGGAGATACGCAGTATTTT. The encoded protein is CASSLGGDPGDTQYF. The variable domain in full, with the rest retrieved from reference TRBV5-6 and TRBJ2-3, is DAGVTQSPTHLIKTRGQQVTLRCSPKSGHDTVSWYQQALGQGPQFIFQYYEEEERQRGNFPDRFSGHQFPNYSSELNVNALLLGDSALYLCASSLGGDPGDTQYFGPGTRLTVL.

J is TRBJ1-1 and V is TRBV7-9, with 7 nucleotides matching TRBD1. V lost 4 bases and J lost 5; bases outside the gene matches: 16. From germline, CDR1 is SEHNR and CDR2 FQNEAQ (reference sequence). This CDR3 contains 17 residues. The CDR3 coding sequence is TGTGCCAGCAGCTCCACCCCTCGGCCGGGACAGAGGACTGAAGCTTTCTTT. Amino acid sequence: CASSSTPRPGQRTEAFF.

The rearrangement links TRBV7-8 to TRBJ2-2, with D possibly matching TRBD1 (5 bases). Germline V CDR1 and CDR2: SGHVS, FQNEAQ. Trimming shortened V by 1 base and J by 9 bases, and 18 bases separated the two germline ends. CDR3 size: 16 residues. The CDR3 here is CASSLDSLTDPRELFF. The CDR3 coding sequence is TGTGCCAGCAGCTTAGATTCTCTGACAGATCCCCGGGAGCTGTTTTTT. Supplemented by reference TRBV7-8 and TRBJ2-2, the full variable domain reads GAGVSQSPRYKVAKRGQDVALRCDPISGHVSLFWYQQALGQGPEFLTYFQNEAQLDKSGLPSDRFFAERPEGSVSTLKIQRTQQEDSAVYLCASSLDSLTDPRELFFGEGSRLTVL.

This clone came up once. This sequence joins TRBV19 and TRBJ2-2, with TRBD2 as a possible D gene (5 bases). This CDR3 spans 16 amino acids. In germline, CDR1 is LNHDA, CDR2 SQIVND (reference sequence). Deletions cut 2 bases from V and 7 bases from J, with 17 bases between. The CDR3 DNA is TGTGCCAGTAGTATATCCCGGGGTGCGGAGTTCGGGGAGCTGTTTTTT. It codes for CASSISRGAEFGELFF. Combining the CDR3 with reference TRBV19 and TRBJ2-2 gives the whole variable domain DGGITQSPKYLFRKEGQNVTLSCEQNLNHDAMYWYRQDPGQGLRLIYYSQIVNDFQKGDIAEGYSVSREKKESFPLTVTSAQKNPTAFYLCASSISRGAEFGELFFGEGSRLTVL.

The V call is TRBV6-1, the J call TRBJ1-1; 8 bases are shared with TRBD1. Looked up from germline, CDR1 is MNHNS and CDR2 is SASEGT. V lost 4 bases and J lost 1; bases outside the gene matches: 2. The CDR3 is made up of 14 amino acids. CDR3 in DNA: TGTGCCAGCAGTGTTCAGGGGGCGAACACTGAAGCTTTCTTT. Its protein product is CASSVQGANTEAFF.

This clone has only one observation. In nucleotides, the CDR3 is TGTGCCAGTAGATCTCTTCAAGCCTACTATGGCTACACCTTC. It yields the protein CASRSLQAYYGYTF. The rearrangement joins TRBV19 to TRBJ1-2; the D is unclear. Germline V CDR1 and CDR2: LNHDA, SQIVND (reference sequence). CDR3 size: 14 residues. V shed 6 bases and J shed 3 bases, with 14 bases lying between them. Variable domain in full (rest from reference TRBV19 and TRBJ1-2): DGGITQSPKYLFRKEGQNVTLSCEQNLNHDAMYWYRQDPGQGLRLIYYSQIVNDFQKGDIAEGYSVSREKKESFPLTVTSAQKNPTAFYLCASRSLQAYYGYTFGSGTRLTVV.

The count of this clone is one. This chain links TRBV4-1 with TRBJ1-4; 10 bases line up with TRBD1. The CDR3 extends over 15 amino acids. With 5 bases clipped from V and 8 bases from J, the junction kept 8 bases outside the gene matches. Germline V lookup: CDR1 MGHRA, CDR2 YSYEKL. The CDR3 here is CASSDSGTGDEKLFF. The CDR3, as DNA: TGCGCCAGCAGCGATTCCGGGACAGGGGACGAAAAACTGTTTTTT.

The genes are TRBV19 and TRBJ2-1; tentatively, D is TRBD1 (6 bases). V was trimmed by 3 bases and J by 2 bases, leaving 14 bases between them. Germline V gives CDR1 LNHDA, CDR2 SQIVND (reference sequence). This CDR3 has 16 residues. In DNA form, the CDR3 reads TGTGCCAGTAGTATCTCCGGGACACCACCCTACAATGAGCAGTTCTTC. The encoded protein is CASSISGTPPYNEQFF.

The CDR3 DNA follows: TGCAGCGTGGACAGGGGGCCGGTGAATGAGCAGTTCTTC. This codes for CSVDRGPVNEQFF. The gene calls are TRBV29-1 and TRBJ2-1; 11 positions agree with TRBD1. The V segment lost 6 bases and the J segment 7 bases; nucleotides outside the gene matches: 5. Germline-derived CDR1 and CDR2 are SQVTM and ANQGSEA. The CDR3 has 13 amino acids.

The V and J genes are TRBV29-1 and TRBJ2-3, with 14 bases lining up with TRBD2. The CDR3 length is 17 residues. V was pared by 1 base and J by 0 bases, with 3 bases of the junction left unmatched. CDR1 SQVTM and CDR2 ANQGSEA come from the germline V gene. The CDR3 here is CSVEAGLAGVSTDTQYF. The CDR3 region has the DNA TGCAGCGTTGAAGCGGGACTAGCGGGGGTTAGCACAGATACGCAGTATTTT.

This chain connects TRBV18 to TRBJ1-6, with D possibly being TRBD1 (6 bases). From germline, CDR1 is KGHSH and CDR2 LQKENI. There are 15 residues in the CDR3. V was shortened by 6 bases and J by 11 bases, with 20 bases between the two germline ends. CDR3 coding DNA: TGTGCCAGCTCTCCCCTGGGGGCCCAAGGAGCACCCCTCCACTTT. Translated: CASSPLGAQGAPLHF.

V is TRBV18 and J is TRBJ2-7; D gene unclear. This CDR3 has 12 residues. V lost 3 bases, J lost 0 bases, and 3 bases lay in between. The germline gives CDR1 KGHSH, CDR2 LQKENI. CDR3 sequence: CASSPSSYEQYF. In DNA form, the CDR3 reads TGTGCCAGCTCACCGAGCTCCTACGAGCAGTACTTC. Full variable domain (outside the CDR3, taken from reference TRBV18 and TRBJ2-7): NAGVMQNPRHLVRRRGQEARLRCSPMKGHSHVYWYRQLPEEGLKFMVYLQKENIIDESGMPKERFSAEFPKEGPSILRIQQVVRGDSAAYFCASSPSSYEQYFGPGTRLTVT.

The rearrangement uses TRBV19 and TRBJ1-2, with TRBD1 as a possible D gene (5 bases). V gave up 0 bases and J gave up 14 bases, with 16 bases separating them. From germline, CDR1 is LNHDA and CDR2 SQIVND (reference sequence). The CDR3 extends over 13 amino acids. This chain's CDR3 is CASSIDSGRTRTF. In DNA, the CDR3 is TGTGCCAGTAGTATAGACTCGGGACGGACGAGGACCTTC.

The V gene is TRBV6-6, the J gene TRBJ2-7; D is uncertain. The germline gives CDR1 MNHNY, CDR2 SVGAGI (reference sequence). The V and J ends lost 6 bases and 1 base respectively, with 16 bases between them. The CDR3 loop spans 15 amino acids. The CDR3 loop is CASSPQPQWSYEQYF. The CDR3 region has the DNA TGTGCCAGCAGCCCACAGCCCCAGTGGTCCTACGAGCAGTACTTC.

V usage is TRBV7-2 and J usage is TRBJ2-7, with a weak D call TRBD2 (5 bases). The CDR3 runs to 12 residues. Trimming took off 3 bases at V and 3 bases at J, with 6 bases between the two ends. The germline V gene encodes CDR1 SGHTA and CDR2 FQGNSA. CDR3 DNA sequence: TGTGCCAGCAGCTTTCGGGGCTACGAGCAGTACTTC. Translated, it gives CASSFRGYEQYF.

The J gene is TRBJ1-2, the V gene TRBV10-3; no definite D call. V shed 6 bases and J shed 5 bases, with 19 bases lying between them. The CDR3 is made up of 15 amino acids. CDR1 is ENHRY and CDR2 is SYGVKD in the germline V gene. The CDR3 coding sequence is TGTGCCATCAGGCCCGGGCCCTCTTCCTGGTATGGCTACACCTTC. Its translation: CAIRPGPSSWYGYTF.

As DNA, the CDR3 is TGTGCCAGCAGCGTAGTGGTAGGAACCGGGGAGCTGTTTTTT. It codes for CASSVVVGTGELFF. The chain links TRBV9 to TRBJ2-2; no clear D. V dropped 0 bases and J dropped 5 bases, with 8 bases sitting between them. CDR3 length: 14 amino acids. Germline V gene sequence: CDR1 SGDLS, CDR2 YYNGEE.